These 19 T cell receptor beta chains were all obtained from the same sample, sequenced in a study of Tregs in tolerant kidney transplant recipients (dated by TCRdb to about 2019). Library prep was done by the immunoSEQ multiplex PCR assay. This is the immuneACCESS table as TCRdb keeps it, with only in-frame sequences that have V and J called. A part of the clones is gone; compared with another copy, unresolved V genes explain less than half, and the rest is unexplained. The sample profile shows roughly 64,000 clones; over 75% of them were found once. Of the sample, 3.8% is held by the ten largest clones. The intended sense of this specimen's time point label: 6 months after combined kidney and bone marrow transplant. The transplants used related donors along with nonmyeloablative bone marrow transplantation, and in the human trials mixed chimerism was transient. Specimen: CD4+ T cells from blood (PBMCs), collected 6 months after the transplant. These receptor sequences come from a human patient who received a combined kidney and bone marrow transplant. After a transplant, the donor of the graft may account for some T cells.

The chain combines TRBV4-3 with TRBJ2-5; 9 bases align to TRBD2. This CDR3 comprises 18 residues. Germline CDR1 LGHNA, CDR2 YSLEER. With 0 bases clipped from V and 1 base from J, the junction kept 9 bases outside the gene matches. As DNA, the CDR3 is TGCGCCAGCAGCCAAGATCGGATGGCGGGGGGGAGCCAAGAGACCCAGTACTTC. Translated, it gives CASSQDRMAGGSQETQYF.

V gene TRBV7-2 combines with J gene TRBJ2-1; D is uncertain. This CDR3 spans 12 amino acids. Germline V lookup: CDR1 SGHTA, CDR2 FQGNSA. Trimming cost V 2 bases and J 5 bases, with 4 bases left between them. The chain's CDR3 is CASSLFNNEQFF. CDR3 sequence (DNA): TGTGCCAGCAGCTTATTCAACAATGAGCAGTTCTTC. The full variable domain, rest sourced from reference TRBV7-2 and TRBJ2-1, is GAGVSQSPSNKVTEKGKDVELRCDPISGHTALYWYRQSLGQGLEFLIYFQGNSAPDKSGLPSDRFSAERTGGSVSTLTIQRTQQEDSAVYLCASSLFNNEQFFGPGTRLTVL.

The rearrangement joins TRBV11-3 to TRBJ2-1; D gene uncertain. Trimming removed 1 base at V and 3 bases at J, with 7 bases between. The V gene's germline CDR1 is SGHNT and CDR2 YENEEA. CDR3 length: 14 amino acids. CDR3 coding DNA: TGTGCCAGCAGCTTAGTGGAGCTCTACAATGAGCAGTTCTTC. It codes for CASSLVELYNEQFF. Full variable domain (remainder filled in from reference TRBV11-3 and TRBJ2-1): EAGVVQSPRYKIIEKKQPVAFWCNPISGHNTLYWYLQNLGQGPELLIRYENEEAVDDSQLPKDRFSAERLKGVDSTLKIQPAELGDSAVYLCASSLVELYNEQFFGPGTRLTVL.

The J gene is TRBJ2-1, the V gene TRBV19; weak D call: TRBD1 (5 bases). The CDR3 sequence is 13 residues long. The V gene's germline CDR1 is LNHDA and CDR2 SQIVND (reference sequence). V lost 3 bases, J lost 4 bases, and 7 bases lay in between. CDR3 sequence: CASSISGYNEQFF. The DNA for the CDR3 is TGTGCCAGTAGTATCTCAGGGTACAATGAGCAGTTCTTC.

V gene TRBV7-2 combines with J gene TRBJ2-1; 11 positions match TRBD2. The V and J ends lost 5 bases and 6 bases, in that order; junction bases with no gene match: 9. CDR1 is SGHTA and CDR2 is FQGNSA in the germline V gene. The CDR3 consists of 16 residues. The CDR3 DNA reads TGTGCCAGCAGCGAGCGTAGCGGGAGGGCCGCCAATGAGCAGTTCTTC. Translating gives CASSERSGRAANEQFF. The full variable domain, its missing parts supplied by reference TRBV7-2 and TRBJ2-1, is GAGVSQSPSNKVTEKGKDVELRCDPISGHTALYWYRQSLGQGLEFLIYFQGNSAPDKSGLPSDRFSAERTGGSVSTLTIQRTQQEDSAVYLCASSERSGRAANEQFFGPGTRLTVL.

CDR3 DNA: TGTGCCAGCAGCTTAGTTCACAGTCAAGAGACCCAGTACTTC. This gives the protein CASSLVHSQETQYF. This chain links TRBV7-3 with TRBJ2-5; D unclear. CDR1 and CDR2 from the germline V gene are SGHTA and FQGTGA. CDR3 length: 14 amino acids. V gave up 2 bases and J gave up 2 bases, with 9 bases separating them.

This sequence joins TRBV5-1 and TRBJ2-6; TRBD2 might be the D (6 bases). Germline CDR1 reads SGHRS; CDR2 reads YFSETQ. This CDR3 comprises 17 residues. V gave up 3 bases and J gave up 1 base, with 14 bases separating them. The CDR3 DNA reads as TGCGCCAGCAGCTCCCCTGCGGGACGTTCTGGGGCCAACGTCCTGACTTTC. This codes for CASSSPAGRSGANVLTF. Full variable domain (rest looked up from reference TRBV5-1 and TRBJ2-6): KAGVTQTPRYLIKTRGQQVTLSCSPISGHRSVSWYQQTPGQGLQFLFEYFSETQRNKGNFPGRFSGRQFSNSRSEMNVSTLELGDSALYLCASSSPAGRSGANVLTFGAGSRLTVL.

The chain links TRBV10-3 to TRBJ1-5; TRBD1 matches 8 bases. The V segment lost 6 bases and the J segment 7 bases; nucleotides outside the gene matches: 5. The germline CDR1 and CDR2 sequences are ENHRY and SYGVKD. This CDR3 is built from 13 residues. CDR3 sequence: CAIRPDRDQPQHF. CDR3 DNA: TGTGCCATCAGGCCGGACAGGGACCAGCCCCAGCATTTT.

This chain links TRBV5-4 with TRBJ2-1; 9 bases are a match to TRBD1. The CDR3 contains 15 residues. V dropped 3 bases and J dropped 7; count of bases not matched to a gene: 8. Germline V lookup: CDR1 SGHNT, CDR2 YYREEE (reference sequence). The CDR3 region is CASSSPGQGKNEQFF. Here the CDR3 DNA reads TGTGCCAGCAGCTCTCCGGGACAGGGTAAGAATGAGCAGTTCTTC.

This rearrangement joins TRBV7-8 to TRBJ2-3, with 8 bases that match TRBD2. Germline V lookup: CDR1 SGHVS, CDR2 FQNEAQ. This CDR3 contains 14 residues. Germline trimming cut 5 bases from V and 1 base from J; bases unmatched to any gene: 2. The CDR3 sequence: CASSGSGGTDTQYF. The CDR3 DNA reads as TGTGCCAGCAGCGGTAGCGGGGGCACAGATACGCAGTATTTT.

This clone was found once. This chain connects TRBV18 to TRBJ2-3; tentative D call: TRBD1 (6 bases). The CDR3 sequence is 16 residues long. With 2 bases removed from V and 6 bases from J, the gap between germline ends came to 18 bases. CDR1 and CDR2 from the germline V gene are KGHSH and LQKENI. The CDR3 bases are TGTGCCAGCTCACCAAAGGCGGACAGCCTGATGGATACGCAGTATTTT. Translating gives CASSPKADSLMDTQYF.

V is TRBV27 and J is TRBJ2-2; the match to TRBD2 covers 8 bases. Looked up from germline, CDR1 is MNHEY and CDR2 is SMNVEV (reference sequence). The CDR3 loop spans 17 amino acids. The J segment lost 0 bases and the V segment lost 9 bases, leaving 12 bases of the junction unmatched. The DNA of the CDR3 is TGTGCCAGTCGTCACGAACCACTAGCGGCGAACACCGGGGAGCTGTTTTTT. Residues: CASRHEPLAANTGELFF.

The CDR3 DNA reads TGTGCCAGCAGCTTGGCCAGGCCTCCCAGGAACTATGGCTACACCTTC. Its translation is CASSLARPPRNYGYTF. The V call is TRBV5-6, the J call TRBJ1-2; D is undetermined. Germline CDR1 and CDR2: SGHDT and YYEEEE. Trimming pared 0 bases from V and 2 bases from J, leaving 14 bases between. CDR3 length equals 16 residues.

J is TRBJ2-2 and V is TRBV4-1, with TRBD2 matching over 10 bases. The CDR3 is made up of 20 amino acids. Trimming cost V 3 bases and J 7 bases; bases outside gene matches: 20. CDR1 is MGHRA, CDR2 YSYEKL, per germline. As DNA, the CDR3 is TGCGCCAGCAGCCACTCCCCCGGCAGGGCTAGCGGGAGTATCATCGGGGAGCTGTTTTTT. This gives the protein CASSHSPGRASGSIIGELFF.

This clone was seen more than once but under ten times. The chain is built from TRBV19 and TRBJ1-4; D remains ambiguous. The CDR3 sequence is 15 residues long. V was shortened by 6 bases and J by 0 bases, with 11 bases between the two germline ends. The germline CDR1 and CDR2 sequences are LNHDA and SQIVND (reference sequence). The CDR3 DNA reads as TGTGCCAGTAGGCCGAGAGGTGCAACTAATGAAAAACTGTTTTTT. Translation gives CASRPRGATNEKLFF.

The chain recombines TRBV11-2 with TRBJ1-5; D remains unclear. Germline loops: CDR1 SGHAT, CDR2 FQNNGV. This CDR3 is built from 13 residues. V was trimmed by 5 bases and J by 7 bases, leaving 12 bases between them. CDR3 loop: CASSRVVGQPQHF. The CDR3 DNA reads as TGTGCCAGCAGCCGGGTTGTTGGACAGCCCCAGCATTTT.

The chain links TRBV10-3 to TRBJ1-6, with a possible D match to TRBD1 (6 bases). Germline assignment: CDR1 ENHRY and CDR2 SYGVKD. Trimming took off 5 bases at V and 7 bases at J, with 9 bases between the two ends. The CDR3 totals 13 residues. CDR3 loop: CAISWDTNSPLHF. The DNA of the CDR3 is TGTGCCATCAGTTGGGACACGAATTCACCCCTCCACTTT.

V is TRBV18 and J is TRBJ1-2, with D uncertain. V lost 5 bases and J 1 base, leaving 11 bases between the germline ends. The CDR3 length is 14 residues. CDR1 is KGHSH and CDR2 is LQKENI in the germline V gene. As DNA, the CDR3 is TGTGCCAGCTCAGCCGGACGGGATAACTATGGCTACACCTTC. Amino acids: CASSAGRDNYGYTF.

The chain links TRBV7-2 to TRBJ2-7, with 14 positions matching TRBD2. Germline V gene data show CDR1 as SGHTA and CDR2 as FQGNSA. Germline trimming cut 4 bases from V and 7 bases from J; bases unmatched to any gene: 9. The CDR3 spans 16 residues. CDR3 DNA: TGTGCCAGCAGCTCCTGGACTAGCGGGGGGCGAATGGAGCAGTACTTC. Amino acid sequence: CASSSWTSGGRMEQYF.